A single sample is the source of the 25 T cell receptor beta chains below, sequenced in a study of monozygotic twins with cystic fibrosis. Measured with immunoSEQ multiplex PCR; TCRdb has only the in-frame clones, and not every one. The repertoire holds tens of thousands of clones, with approximately 67% as singletons. Sequencing was carried out using blood. Source of these receptors: a girl aged 10-17 years with cystic fibrosis.

This clone was observed a few times. The V call is TRBV4-1, the J call TRBJ2-7, with a possible D match to TRBD1 (6 bases). V shed 2 bases and J shed 3 bases, with 11 bases lying between them. This CDR3 has 14 amino acids. CDR1 is MGHRA, CDR2 YSYEKL, per germline. The CDR3 is CASSQIPQGYEQYF. CDR3 in DNA: TGCGCCAGCAGCCAAATTCCACAGGGCTACGAGCAGTACTTC.

This chain joins TRBV19 and TRBJ1-1; TRBD1 aligns across 7 bases. The V and J ends lost 6 bases and 3 bases, in that order; junction bases with no gene match: 16. The CDR3 contains 17 residues. CDR1 is LNHDA, CDR2 SQIVND, per germline (reference sequence). Here the CDR3 reads CASSPGTRQGRYTEAFF. The CDR3 nucleotides read TGTGCCAGTAGCCCGGGTACCCGACAGGGTAGGTACACTGAAGCTTTCTTT.

This chain links TRBV19 with TRBJ2-1; D unclear. V lost 5 bases and J lost 1, with 6 bases in between. CDR3 size: 13 residues. The germline CDR1 and CDR2 sequences are LNHDA and SQIVND (reference sequence). The CDR3 DNA sequence: TGTGCCAGTAGTCAGGAATCCTACAATGAGCAGTTCTTC. Protein sequence: CASSQESYNEQFF.

This clone was recorded a few times. The V and J genes are TRBV4-1 and TRBJ2-5; TRBD2 aligns across 12 bases. This CDR3 has 15 amino acids. Looked up from germline, CDR1 is MGHRA and CDR2 is YSYEKL. V lost 3 bases and J lost 5; bases outside the gene matches: 4. The CDR3 loop is CASSQIGLAGETQYF. CDR3 coding DNA: TGCGCCAGCAGCCAGATAGGACTAGCGGGGGAGACCCAGTACTTC.

This clone was seen once. The rearrangement joins TRBV4-2 to TRBJ1-5; the D gene is possibly TRBD1 (6 bases). Germline CDR1 and CDR2: LGHNA and YNFKEQ. This CDR3 region has 16 residues. V dropped 3 bases and J dropped 0 bases, with 12 bases sitting between them. CDR3 amino acids: CASSQETGHSNQPQHF. Here the CDR3 DNA reads TGTGCCAGCAGCCAGGAGACAGGCCATAGCAATCAGCCCCAGCATTTT.

V and J are TRBV6-1 and TRBJ1-2; 12 bases match TRBD1. The CDR3 totals 16 residues. In germline, CDR1 is MNHNS, CDR2 SASEGT. The trim removed 4 bases at V and 2 bases at J, leaving 5 bases unmatched. CDR3 amino acids: CASSAGQGATNYGYTF. In nucleotides, the CDR3 is TGTGCCAGCAGTGCGGGACAGGGGGCGACGAACTATGGCTACACCTTC.

V gene TRBV5-1 combines with J gene TRBJ2-2, with D unclear. The CDR3 consists of 14 residues. V was clipped by 4 bases and J by 8 bases, with 15 bases between them. The germline gives CDR1 SGHRS, CDR2 YFSETQ. The CDR3 DNA reads as TGCGCCAGCAGCCCGGGCTTAGGTTCTGGGGAGCTGTTTTTT. Its translation: CASSPGLGSGELFF.

The chain links TRBV28 to TRBJ1-2; TRBD1 might be the D (5 bases). The CDR3 consists of 11 residues. V dropped 5 bases and J dropped 6 bases, with 7 bases sitting between them. Germline V gene data show CDR1 as MDHEN and CDR2 as SYDVKM. CDR3 residues: CASSEGDGYTF. Written as DNA, the CDR3 is TGTGCCAGCAGTGAAGGGGATGGCTACACCTTC.

The chain carries TRBV28 and TRBJ2-1, with D perhaps assigned TRBD1 or TRBD2 (6 bases each). The CDR3 is 17 residues long. The V gene's germline CDR1 is MDHEN and CDR2 SYDVKM. The V end was cut by 7 bases, the J end by 0 bases, with 19 bases between. The CDR3 reads CASNAPGGPSSYNEQFF. CDR3 nucleotides: TGTGCCAGCAACGCCCCCGGGGGCCCGAGCTCCTACAATGAGCAGTTCTTC.

The CDR3 DNA sequence: TGTGCCAGCCGGGGGGCGCGGGACACCGGGGAGCTGTTTTTT. Encoded protein: CASRGARDTGELFF. V and J are TRBV9 and TRBJ2-2; D is possibly TRBD2 (7 bases). Germline assignment: CDR1 SGDLS and CDR2 YYNGEE. The CDR3 has 14 residues. The germline V and J ends were trimmed by 7 bases and 3 bases, with 13 bases remaining between them.

This clone has a handful of counts. The rearrangement links TRBV12-5 to TRBJ2-3; D is unresolved. The length of the CDR3 is 13 residues. Between the trimmed V and J ends, which lost 0 bases and 4 bases, there was a span of 5 bases. Germline assignment: CDR1 LGHNT and CDR2 FRNRAP. Here the CDR3 reads CASGLVSSDTQYF. For the CDR3, the DNA is TGTGCTAGTGGTTTGGTAAGCTCAGATACGCAGTATTTT.

The chain carries TRBV30 and TRBJ1-3; D is unresolved. This CDR3 has 12 amino acids. CDR1 and CDR2 (germline): GTSNPN, SVGIG (reference sequence). The V gene lost 6 bases and the J gene lost 4 bases, with 10 bases spanning the gap. The CDR3 spells CACQSRGNTIYF. CDR3 nucleotide sequence: TGTGCCTGTCAGTCGAGGGGAAACACCATATATTTT.

The genes are TRBV18 and TRBJ1-2; no definite D call. This CDR3 is built from 13 residues. V gave up 6 bases and J gave up 5 bases, with 13 bases separating them. CDR1 is KGHSH and CDR2 is LQKENI in the germline V gene. DNA for the CDR3: TGTGCCAGCTCGCCGGGCATACCTTATGGCTACACCTTC. Protein sequence: CASSPGIPYGYTF.

V usage is TRBV5-4 and J usage is TRBJ2-3; D perhaps matches TRBD2 (5 bases). Trimming removed 5 bases from V and 8 bases from J, with 9 bases in between. The germline gives CDR1 SGHNT, CDR2 YYREEE (reference sequence). The CDR3 runs 11 residues. The CDR3 nucleotides are TGTGCCAGCAGATCTGAGGGTACGCAGTATTTT. Protein: CASRSEGTQYF.

For the CDR3, the DNA is TGCGCCAGCAGCCAATTGCTTGCGGAGCAGTTCTTC. Its protein product is CASSQLLAEQFF. The chain links TRBV4-3 to TRBJ2-1; D is unresolved. The germline V gene encodes CDR1 LGHNA and CDR2 YSLEER. The CDR3 sequence is 12 residues long. V gave up 2 bases and J gave up 10 bases, with 9 bases separating them.

This clone was detected only a few times. This CDR3 is CASSQETQYF. The DNA for the CDR3 is TGTGCCAGCAGCCAAGAGACCCAGTACTTC. The chain carries TRBV28 and TRBJ2-5; D unresolved. The CDR3 has 10 amino acids. V was pared by 6 bases and J by 1 base, with 0 bases between. Germline V CDR1 and CDR2: MDHEN, SYDVKM.

The chain uses TRBV2 and TRBJ1-5; a possible D gene is TRBD1 (6 bases). The germline CDR1 and CDR2 sequences are SNHLY and FYNNEI. Trimming left V 6 bases short and J 1 base short, with 13 bases between. The length of the CDR3 is 15 residues. Here the CDR3 reads CASRSSRGSNQPQHF. The CDR3 DNA sequence: TGTGCCAGCAGGTCTTCGAGGGGGAGCAATCAGCCCCAGCATTTT.

The chain couples TRBV7-7 to TRBJ2-7; D is perhaps TRBD2 (5 bases). The CDR3 is 15 amino acids. V was cut by 7 bases and J by 2 bases, with 18 bases left in between. CDR1 and CDR2 (germline): SSHAT, FNYEAQ (reference sequence). CDR3 residues: CASTQRLAPAYEQYV. The CDR3 nucleotides are TGTGCCAGCACCCAGAGGCTAGCCCCGGCCTACGAGCAGTACGTC.

The rearrangement uses TRBV7-2 and TRBJ2-7; D unresolved. Trimming cost V 3 bases and J 0 bases, with 9 bases left between them. CDR1 and CDR2 from the germline V gene are SGHTA and FQGNSA. This CDR3 region has 14 residues. The CDR3 here is CASSFSRDSYEQYF. The CDR3, as DNA: TGTGCCAGCAGCTTCTCTCGCGACTCCTACGAGCAGTACTTC.

The chain carries TRBV29-1 and TRBJ2-2, with D perhaps TRBD1 or TRBD2 (5 bases each). The CDR3 sequence is 13 residues long. Germline V CDR1 and CDR2: SQVTM, ANQGSEA. The CDR3, as DNA: TGCGGGGGTACCGCCTCGAACACCGGGGAGCTGTTTTTT. Encoded protein: CGGTASNTGELFF.

The chain is built from TRBV28 and TRBJ1-5, with 8 bases identical to TRBD1. Unmatched junction bases numbered 4, after V lost 11 bases and J lost 4 bases. In germline, CDR1 is MDHEN, CDR2 SYDVKM. The CDR3 sequence is 12 residues long. In DNA, the CDR3 is TGTGCCGGAGGACAGGGTAATCAGCCCCAGCATTTT. Its protein product is CAGGQGNQPQHF. The variable domain in full, completed from reference TRBV28 and TRBJ1-5, reads DVKVTQSSRYLVKRTGEKVFLECVQDMDHENMFWYRQDPGLGLRLIYFSYDVKMKEKGDIPEGYSVSREKKERFSLILESASTNQTSMYLCAGGQGNQPQHFGDGTRLSIL.

This clone was picked up a small number of times. The chain joins TRBV7-2 to TRBJ2-1; 11 positions match TRBD2. Germline loops: CDR1 SGHTA, CDR2 FQGNSA. V lost 4 bases to trimming and J lost 6 bases; unmatched junction nucleotides: 8. The CDR3 extends over 16 amino acids. DNA for the CDR3: TGTGCCAGCAGCTCAAAGACTAGCGGGAAGCGCAATGAGCAGTTCTTC. Amino acids: CASSSKTSGKRNEQFF.

This clone turned up a few times. V is TRBV7-6 and J is TRBJ1-4, with D tentatively TRBD1 (5 bases). In germline, CDR1 is SGHVS, CDR2 FNYEAQ. The CDR3 totals 13 residues. V was clipped by 2 bases and J by 13 bases, with 14 bases between them. Here the CDR3 reads CASSLSVGGSLFF. CDR3 in DNA: TGTGCCAGCAGCTTATCGGTCGGGGGTTCACTGTTTTTT.

The chain links TRBV6-1 to TRBJ1-1, with TRBD1 as a possible D gene (5 bases). This CDR3 is 12 amino acids long. V was clipped by 2 bases and J by 9 bases, with 10 bases between them. Germline-derived CDR1 and CDR2 are MNHNS and SASEGT. CDR3 in amino acids: CASSELAGKAFF. In DNA, the CDR3 is TGTGCCAGCAGTGAACTGGCAGGGAAAGCTTTCTTT.

This clone has just one count. This rearrangement joins TRBV25-1 to TRBJ1-2; perhaps TRBD1 as D (5 bases). The germline V and J ends were trimmed by 1 base and 2 bases, with 11 bases remaining between them. In germline, CDR1 is MGHDK, CDR2 SYGVNS. The CDR3 extends over 15 amino acids. The CDR3 region is CASSELGRENYGYTF. For the CDR3, the DNA is TGTGCCAGCAGTGAATTGGGCAGGGAAAACTATGGCTACACCTTC.